This TCR beta chain was captured in a study of T cell repertoires in ileal Crohn's disease. This table comes from immunoSEQ multiplex PCR, and its TCRdb copy is limited to in-frame clones, with some not included. The profile shows thousands of clones, about 67% of them singletons. V lost 5 bases to trimming and J lost 1 base, with 11 bases between them. CDR1 MDHEN and CDR2 SYDVKM come from the germline V gene. The CDR3 extends over 14 amino acids. Time point meaning: proximal margin of the surgical specimen (macroscopically non-inflamed). The chain uses TRBV28 and TRBJ1-1; no definite D call. Input material: ileal tissue. This receptor was taken from an adult with Crohn's disease. For the CDR3, the DNA is TGTGCCAGCAGTCGAGCAGCCTGGAACACTGAAGCTTTCTTT. Amino acids: CASSRAAWNTEAFF. Variable domain in full (rest from reference TRBV28 and TRBJ1-1): DVKVTQSSRYLVKRTGEKVFLECVQDMDHENMFWYRQDPGLGLRLIYFSYDVKMKEKGDIPEGYSVSREKKERFSLILESASTNQTSMYLCASSRAAWNTEAFFGQGTRLTVV.